The rows below give T cell receptor beta chains drawn from one sample of a study of T cell repertoires in cytomegalovirus infection. TCRdb re-derived calls from the reads in MiXCR, one entry per CDR3 protein. The repertoire holds fewer than 550,000 distinct CDR3 sequences, with about 30% as singletons. The sample was PBMCs. These receptors originate from a human donor in good health (CMV status not recorded). Some clones in this sample may be carry-over from other donors' samples. Each CDR3 is given with its conserved first and last residue. The D gene is left open where the match is weak. Clone size, where shown, is once, few, many, or a class for clones that have expanded.

d_call j_call clone_size v_call cdr3_nt cdr3_aa
TRBD2 TRBJ2-7 - TRBV20-1 TGCAGTGCTAGCTGGGCTGCTAGCGGGAGTGGTTACGAGCAGTACTTC CSASWAASGSGYEQYF
- TRBJ1-3 few TRBV4-1 TGCGCCAGCAGCCAGAGGACAGCCGGAAACACCATATATTTT CASSQRTAGNTIYF
- TRBJ2-1 many TRBV4-1 TGCGCCAGCAGCCAATCCTCCCTTTTAGAGCAGTTCTTC CASSQSSLLEQFF
- TRBJ2-5 many TRBV7-9 TGTGCCAGCAGCCCGATGGGGACGGTACAAGAGACCCAGTACTTC CASSPMGTVQETQYF
- TRBJ2-3 - TRBV6-2/TRBV6-3 TGTGCCATTGGAGATACGCAGTATTTT CAIGDTQYF
- TRBJ1-5 - TRBV12-3/TRBV12-4 TGTGCCAGCAGTTCCAGTCTAGGGGAGCGGAATCAGCCCCAGCATTTT CASSSSLGERNQPQHF
TRBD1 TRBJ2-2 - TRBV19 TGTGCCAGTAGTACCGGGACAGGGGGCGCGAACACCGGGGAGCTGTTTTTT CASSTGTGGANTGELFF
TRBD2 TRBJ2-2 few TRBV10-2 TGCGCCAGCAGTGACCCTAGCGGGAATAGGAACACCGGGGAGCTGTTTTTT CASSDPSGNRNTGELFF
- TRBJ2-6 - TRBV24-1 TGTGCCACCAGTGATCCCTACCCAGGGCGCGGGGCCAACGTCCTGACTTTC CATSDPYPGRGANVLTF
- TRBJ2-2 - TRBV19 TGTGCCAGTAGTATCTTGATGAACACCGGGGAGCTGTTTTTT CASSILMNTGELFF
TRBD2 TRBJ2-5 - TRBV7-9 TGTGCCAGCAGCTCCCTAGCGGAGGGGAGGGGAGAGACCCAGTACTTC CASSSLAEGRGETQYF
- TRBJ2-3 - TRBV27 TGTGCCACTCAAAATAGGGCAGATACGCAGTATTTT CATQNRADTQYF
TRBD2 TRBJ2-7 few TRBV2 TGTGCCAGCAGGGGGACTAGCGGGAGCCACGAGCAGTACTTC CASRGTSGSHEQYF
TRBD1 TRBJ2-2 - TRBV24-1 TGTGCCACCAGTGACCCCACCGGGACAGGGAGGTCCGGGGAGCTGTTTTTT CATSDPTGTGRSGELFF
- TRBJ1-1 - TRBV19 TGTGCCAGTAGTAACTCCCCGGGGGACACTGAAGCTTTCTTT CASSNSPGDTEAFF
TRBD2 TRBJ2-1 many TRBV7-2 TGTGCCAGCAGCTTAGCTAGCGGGATAGGCAATGAGCAGTTCTTC CASSLASGIGNEQFF
TRBD2 TRBJ2-5 - TRBV4-1 TGCGCCAGCAGCCAGGCGGGAGGGCACCAAGAGACCCAGTACTTC CASSQAGGHQETQYF
- TRBJ1-1 many TRBV7-2 TGTGCCAGCAGCTTGGCGGGTCCGAATGAAGCTTTCTTT CASSLAGPNEAFF
- TRBJ2-7 - TRBV28 TGTGCCACCGTTGCTCAGGGTGTTCACGAGCAGTACTTC CATVAQGVHEQYF
- TRBJ2-3 few TRBV10-3 TGTGCCATCAGCCCCCGGGACTCCGCCACAGATACGCAGTATTTT CAISPRDSATDTQYF
TRBD1 TRBJ2-1 - TRBV6-1 TGTGCCAGCAGGGGGACAGGGTGGGACAATGAGCAGTTCTTC CASRGTGWDNEQFF
- TRBJ2-3 few TRBV3-1 TGTGCCAGCAGCCAAGTAGAGGATACGCAGTATTTT CASSQVEDTQYF
- TRBJ1-1 - TRBV9 TGTGCCAGCAGCGTAGGTTTGGGATCGAACACTGAAGCTTTCTTT CASSVGLGSNTEAFF
- TRBJ2-6 - TRBV12-3/TRBV12-4 TGTGCCAGCAGTTTAGCCCCAGGGGCTGGGGCCAACGTCCTGACTTTC CASSLAPGAGANVLTF
TRBD2 TRBJ2-1 - TRBV27 TGTGCCAGCACGGGGGGATTCAATGAGCAGTTCTTC CASTGGFNEQFF
- TRBJ1-2 - TRBV29-1 TGCAGCGTTGAAGCCATAGACAGGCCCCAGGCGGACGGCTACACCTTC CSVEAIDRPQADGYTF
- TRBJ2-3 few TRBV11-2 TGTGCCAGCAGCTTCCGGAGTTCGTCAGATACGCAGTATTTT CASSFRSSSDTQYF
- TRBJ1-3 many TRBV7-2 TGTGCCAGCAGCCATCGGGCGGTAAACTCTGGAAACACCATATATTTT CASSHRAVNSGNTIYF